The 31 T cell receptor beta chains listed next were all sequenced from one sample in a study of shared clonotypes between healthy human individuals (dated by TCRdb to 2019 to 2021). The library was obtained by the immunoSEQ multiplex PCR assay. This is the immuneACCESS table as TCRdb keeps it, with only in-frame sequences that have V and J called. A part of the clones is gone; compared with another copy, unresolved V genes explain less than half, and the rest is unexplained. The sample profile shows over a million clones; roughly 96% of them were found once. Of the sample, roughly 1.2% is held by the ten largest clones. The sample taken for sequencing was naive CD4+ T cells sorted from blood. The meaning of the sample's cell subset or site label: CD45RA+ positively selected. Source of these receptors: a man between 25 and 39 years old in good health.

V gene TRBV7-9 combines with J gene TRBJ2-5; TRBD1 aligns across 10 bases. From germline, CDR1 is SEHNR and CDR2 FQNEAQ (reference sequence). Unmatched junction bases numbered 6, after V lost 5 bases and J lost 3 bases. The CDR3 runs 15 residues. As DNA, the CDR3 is TGTGCCAGCAGCCTTGGACAGGGGGGGGAAGAGACCCAGTACTTC. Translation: CASSLGQGGEETQYF. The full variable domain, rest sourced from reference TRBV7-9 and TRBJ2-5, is DTGVSQNPRHKITKRGQNVTFRCDPISEHNRLYWYRQTLGQGPEFLTYFQNEAQLEKSRLLSDRFSAERPKGSFSTLEIQRTEQGDSAMYLCASSLGQGGEETQYFGPGTRLLVL.

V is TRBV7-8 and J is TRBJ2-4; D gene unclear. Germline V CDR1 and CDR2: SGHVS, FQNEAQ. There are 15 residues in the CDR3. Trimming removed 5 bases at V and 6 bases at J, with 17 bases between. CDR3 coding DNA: TGTGCCAGCAGCCCAGGCGTTAGCATGTCAAACATTCAGTACTTC. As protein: CASSPGVSMSNIQYF.

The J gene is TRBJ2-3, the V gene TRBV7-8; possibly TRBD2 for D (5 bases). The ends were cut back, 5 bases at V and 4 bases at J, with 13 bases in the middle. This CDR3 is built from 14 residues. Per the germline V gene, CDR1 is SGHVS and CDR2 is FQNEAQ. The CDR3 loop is CASSHVDGADTQYF. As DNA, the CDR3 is TGTGCCAGCAGCCACGTCGACGGGGCAGATACGCAGTATTTT.

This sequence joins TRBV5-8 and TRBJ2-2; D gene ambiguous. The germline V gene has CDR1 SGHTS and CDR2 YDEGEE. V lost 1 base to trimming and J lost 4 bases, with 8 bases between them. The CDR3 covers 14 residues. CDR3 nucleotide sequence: TGTGCCAGCAGCTTGCTACCGTCCACCGGGGAGCTGTTTTTT. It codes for CASSLLPSTGELFF.

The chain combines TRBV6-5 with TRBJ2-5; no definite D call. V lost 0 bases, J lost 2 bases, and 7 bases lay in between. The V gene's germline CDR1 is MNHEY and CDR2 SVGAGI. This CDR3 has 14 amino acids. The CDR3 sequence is CASSYSISQETQYF. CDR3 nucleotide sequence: TGTGCCAGCAGTTACTCTATTTCACAAGAGACCCAGTACTTC.

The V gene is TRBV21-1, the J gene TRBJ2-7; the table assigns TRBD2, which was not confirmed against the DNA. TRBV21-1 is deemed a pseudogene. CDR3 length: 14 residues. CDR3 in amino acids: CARPRGRISYEQYF. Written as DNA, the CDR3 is TGTGCCAGACCGCGGGGCAGGATTTCCTACGAGCAGTACTTC.

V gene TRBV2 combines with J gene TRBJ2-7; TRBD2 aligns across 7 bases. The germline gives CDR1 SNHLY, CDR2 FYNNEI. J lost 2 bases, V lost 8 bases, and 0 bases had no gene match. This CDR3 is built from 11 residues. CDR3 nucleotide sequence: TGTGCCAGCGGGAGGGCCTACGAGCAGTACTTC. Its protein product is CASGRAYEQYF.

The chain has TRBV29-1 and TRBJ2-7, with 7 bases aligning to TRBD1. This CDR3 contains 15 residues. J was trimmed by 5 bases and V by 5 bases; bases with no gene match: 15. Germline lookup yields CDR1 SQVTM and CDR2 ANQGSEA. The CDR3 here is CSVYSARQGSNEQYF. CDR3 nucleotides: TGCAGCGTTTATTCGGCAAGACAGGGAAGTAACGAGCAGTACTTC.

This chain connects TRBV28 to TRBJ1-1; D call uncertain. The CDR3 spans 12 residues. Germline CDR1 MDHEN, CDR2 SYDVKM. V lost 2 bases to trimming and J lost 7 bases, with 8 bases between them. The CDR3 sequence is CASSLDTLEAFF. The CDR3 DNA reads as TGTGCCAGCAGTTTAGACACACTTGAAGCTTTCTTT. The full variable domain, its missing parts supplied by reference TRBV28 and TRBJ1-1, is DVKVTQSSRYLVKRTGEKVFLECVQDMDHENMFWYRQDPGLGLRLIYFSYDVKMKEKGDIPEGYSVSREKKERFSLILESASTNQTSMYLCASSLDTLEAFFGQGTRLTVV.

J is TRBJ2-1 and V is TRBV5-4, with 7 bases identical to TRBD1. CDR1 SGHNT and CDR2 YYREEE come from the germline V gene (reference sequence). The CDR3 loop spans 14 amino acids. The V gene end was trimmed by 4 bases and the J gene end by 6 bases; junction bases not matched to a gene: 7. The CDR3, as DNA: TGTGCCAGCAGCCCGAAGGACAGGCGCAATGAGCAGTTCTTC. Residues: CASSPKDRRNEQFF.

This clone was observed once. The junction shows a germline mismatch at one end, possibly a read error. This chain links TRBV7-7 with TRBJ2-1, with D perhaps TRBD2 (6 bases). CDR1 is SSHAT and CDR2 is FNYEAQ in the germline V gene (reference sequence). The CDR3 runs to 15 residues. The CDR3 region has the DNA TGTGCTAGCAGCTTAGTCGTCGGGAGTATCCATGAGCAGTTCTTC. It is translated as CASSLVVGSIHEQFF.

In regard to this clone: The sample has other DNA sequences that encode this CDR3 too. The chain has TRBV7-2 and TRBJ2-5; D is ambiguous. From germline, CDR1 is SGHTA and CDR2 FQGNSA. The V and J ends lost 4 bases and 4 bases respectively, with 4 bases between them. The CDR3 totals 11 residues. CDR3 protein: CASSSGETQYF. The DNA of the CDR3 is TGTGCCAGCAGCTCGGGAGAGACCCAGTACTTC.

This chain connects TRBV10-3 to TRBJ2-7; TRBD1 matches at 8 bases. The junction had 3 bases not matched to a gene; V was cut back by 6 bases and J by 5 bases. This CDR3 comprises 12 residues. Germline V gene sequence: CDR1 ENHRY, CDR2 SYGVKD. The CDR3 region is CAISQGADEQYF. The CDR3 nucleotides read TGTGCCATCAGCCAGGGGGCGGACGAGCAGTACTTC.

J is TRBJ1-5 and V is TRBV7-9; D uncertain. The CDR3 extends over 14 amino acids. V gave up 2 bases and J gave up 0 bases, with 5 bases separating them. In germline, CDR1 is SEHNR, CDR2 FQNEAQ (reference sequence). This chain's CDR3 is CASSLQNSNQPQHF. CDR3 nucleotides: TGTGCCAGCAGCTTACAGAATAGCAATCAGCCCCAGCATTTT.

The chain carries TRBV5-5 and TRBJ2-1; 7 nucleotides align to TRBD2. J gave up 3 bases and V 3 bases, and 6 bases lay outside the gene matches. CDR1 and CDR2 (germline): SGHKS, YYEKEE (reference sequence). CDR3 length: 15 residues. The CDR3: CASSYLSGNYNEQFF. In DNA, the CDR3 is TGTGCCAGCAGCTACCTAAGCGGGAACTACAATGAGCAGTTCTTC.

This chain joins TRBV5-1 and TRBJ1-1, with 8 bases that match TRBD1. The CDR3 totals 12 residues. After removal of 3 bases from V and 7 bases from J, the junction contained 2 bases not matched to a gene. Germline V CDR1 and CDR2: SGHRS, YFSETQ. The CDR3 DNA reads TGCGCCAGCAGCTATGACAGGGGTGAAGCTTTCTTT. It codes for CASSYDRGEAFF.

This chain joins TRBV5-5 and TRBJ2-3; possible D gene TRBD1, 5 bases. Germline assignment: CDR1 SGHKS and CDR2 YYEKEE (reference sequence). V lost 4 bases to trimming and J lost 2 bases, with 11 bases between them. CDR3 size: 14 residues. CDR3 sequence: CASSLGHSTDTQYF. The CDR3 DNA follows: TGTGCCAGCAGCCTAGGACATTCCACAGATACGCAGTATTTT.

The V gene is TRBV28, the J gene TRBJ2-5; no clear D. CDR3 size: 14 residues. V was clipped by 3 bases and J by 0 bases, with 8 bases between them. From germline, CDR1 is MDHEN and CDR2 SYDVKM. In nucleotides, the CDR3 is TGTGCCAGCAGTTTTCTTGGAAACCAAGAGACCCAGTACTTC. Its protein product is CASSFLGNQETQYF.

DNA for the CDR3: TGTGCCAGCAGCCAAGATCGAAGGCGGGAGTCCTACGAGCAGTACTTC. Translating gives CASSQDRRRESYEQYF. This chain connects TRBV4-2 to TRBJ2-7; TRBD2 agrees at 7 bases. The germline CDR1 and CDR2 sequences are LGHNA and YNFKEQ. J was trimmed by 1 base and V by 0 bases; bases with no gene match: 6. The CDR3 length is 16 residues.

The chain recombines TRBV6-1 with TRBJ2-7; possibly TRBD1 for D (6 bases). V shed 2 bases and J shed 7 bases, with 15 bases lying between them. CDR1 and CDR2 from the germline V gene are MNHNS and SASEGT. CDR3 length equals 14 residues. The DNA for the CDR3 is TGTGCCAGCAGTGAAATCAGGGAGAGGGGGGAGCAGTACTTC. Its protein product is CASSEIRERGEQYF.

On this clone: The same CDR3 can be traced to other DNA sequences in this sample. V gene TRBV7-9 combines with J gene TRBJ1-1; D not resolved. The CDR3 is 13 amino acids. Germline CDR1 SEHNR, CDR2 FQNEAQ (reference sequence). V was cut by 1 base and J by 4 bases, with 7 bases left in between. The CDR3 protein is CASSLDGGTEAFF. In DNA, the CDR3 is TGTGCCAGCAGCTTAGACGGCGGCACTGAAGCTTTCTTT.

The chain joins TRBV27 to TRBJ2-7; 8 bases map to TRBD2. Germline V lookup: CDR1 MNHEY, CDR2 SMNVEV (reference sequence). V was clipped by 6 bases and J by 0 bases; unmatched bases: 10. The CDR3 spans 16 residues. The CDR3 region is CASSPGTGGGSYEQYF. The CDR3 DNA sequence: TGTGCCAGCAGCCCTGGGACCGGGGGGGGCTCCTACGAGCAGTACTTC.

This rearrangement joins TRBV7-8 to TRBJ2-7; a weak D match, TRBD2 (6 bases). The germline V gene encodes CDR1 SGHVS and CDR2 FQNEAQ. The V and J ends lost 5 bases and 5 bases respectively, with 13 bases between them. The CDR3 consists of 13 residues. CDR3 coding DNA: TGTGCCAGCAGCGAACCGAGGAGGGACGAGCAGTACTTC. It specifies CASSEPRRDEQYF. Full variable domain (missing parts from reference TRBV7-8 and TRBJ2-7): GAGVSQSPRYKVAKRGQDVALRCDPISGHVSLFWYQQALGQGPEFLTYFQNEAQLDKSGLPSDRFFAERPEGSVSTLKIQRTQQEDSAVYLCASSEPRRDEQYFGPGTRLTVT.

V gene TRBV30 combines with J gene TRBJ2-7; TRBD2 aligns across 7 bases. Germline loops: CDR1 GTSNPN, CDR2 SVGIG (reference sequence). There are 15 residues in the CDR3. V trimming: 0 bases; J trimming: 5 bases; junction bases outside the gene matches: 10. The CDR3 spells CAWSVLAGVRNEQYF. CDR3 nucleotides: TGTGCCTGGAGTGTACTCGCGGGAGTTCGGAACGAGCAGTACTTC.

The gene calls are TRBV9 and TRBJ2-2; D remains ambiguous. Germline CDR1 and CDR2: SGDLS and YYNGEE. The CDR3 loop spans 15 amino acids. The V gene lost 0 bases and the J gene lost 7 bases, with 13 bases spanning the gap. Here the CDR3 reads CASSVVGTLGGELFF. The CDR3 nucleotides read TGTGCCAGCAGCGTAGTCGGAACCCTCGGCGGGGAGCTGTTTTTT.

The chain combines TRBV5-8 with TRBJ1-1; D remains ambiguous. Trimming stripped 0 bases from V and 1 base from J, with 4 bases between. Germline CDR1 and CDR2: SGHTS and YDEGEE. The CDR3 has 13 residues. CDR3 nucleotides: TGTGCCAGCAGCTTGGTTCGGAACACTGAAGCTTTCTTT. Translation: CASSLVRNTEAFF.

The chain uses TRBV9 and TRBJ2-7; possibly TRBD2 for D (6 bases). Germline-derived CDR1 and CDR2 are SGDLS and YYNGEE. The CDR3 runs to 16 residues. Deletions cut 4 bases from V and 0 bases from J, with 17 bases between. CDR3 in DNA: TGTGCCAGCAGCCCCCTAGCGTTTGGCAACTCCTACGAGCAGTACTTC. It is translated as CASSPLAFGNSYEQYF. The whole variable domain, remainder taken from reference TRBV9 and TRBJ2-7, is DSGVTQTPKHLITATGQRVTLRCSPRSGDLSVYWYQQSLDQGLQFLIQYYNGEERAKGNILERFSAQQFPDLHSELNLSSLELGDSALYFCASSPLAFGNSYEQYFGPGTRLTVT.

This CDR3 is CASRPPGSQPQHF. DNA for the CDR3: TGTGCCAGTAGACCCCCGGGTAGTCAGCCCCAGCATTTT. The chain links TRBV19 to TRBJ1-5, with unresolved D. CDR1 is LNHDA and CDR2 is SQIVND in the germline V gene (reference sequence). CDR3 length equals 13 residues. The V gene lost 6 bases and the J gene lost 6 bases, with 12 bases spanning the gap.

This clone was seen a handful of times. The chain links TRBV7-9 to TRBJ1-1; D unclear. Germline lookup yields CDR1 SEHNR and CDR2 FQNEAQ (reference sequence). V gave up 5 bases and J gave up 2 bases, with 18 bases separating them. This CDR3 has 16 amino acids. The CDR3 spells CASSRGRSGRNTEAFF. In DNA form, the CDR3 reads TGTGCCAGCAGCCGCGGGCGGTCCGGCCGTAACACTGAAGCTTTCTTT.

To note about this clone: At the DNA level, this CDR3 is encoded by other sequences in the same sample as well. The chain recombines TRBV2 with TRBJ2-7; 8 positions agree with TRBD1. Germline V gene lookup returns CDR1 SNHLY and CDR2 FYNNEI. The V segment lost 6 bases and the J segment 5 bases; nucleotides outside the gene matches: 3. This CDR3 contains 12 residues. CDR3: CASRDRVDEQYF. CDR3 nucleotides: TGTGCCAGCAGGGACAGGGTGGACGAGCAGTACTTC.

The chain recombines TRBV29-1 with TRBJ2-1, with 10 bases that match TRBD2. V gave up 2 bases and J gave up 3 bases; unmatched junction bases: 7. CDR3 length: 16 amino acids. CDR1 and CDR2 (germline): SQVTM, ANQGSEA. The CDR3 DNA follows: TGCAGCGTTGAAATAGAAGCGGGAGGGCTCTACAATGAGCAGTTCTTC. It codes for CSVEIEAGGLYNEQFF.